The sequence of this T cell receptor beta chain was determined in a study of cytomegalovirus exposure and HLA in healthy donors. All donors participated as healthy donors of bone marrow. CDR1 MGHRA and CDR2 YSYEKL come from the germline V gene. V lost 0 bases and J 2 bases, leaving 16 bases between the germline ends. The CDR3 consists of 17 residues. Primers: 60 Vbeta forward and 13 Jbeta reverse. Repertoires were generated with immunoSEQ multiplex PCR, while TCRdb's copy carries only in-frame clones and drops some. Found here are roughly 170,000 clones, approximately 82% of them singletons; the top ten hold 2% to 2.5%.

The sequenced material came from PBMCs. The receptor comes from a woman younger than 45 in good health and CMV-seronegative. The V gene is TRBV4-1, the J gene TRBJ2-5, with D perhaps TRBD2 (6 bases). CDR3 nucleotides: TGCGCCAGCAGCCAAGAAGGGGCGGGGAAGTTACAAGAGACCCAGTACTTC. Translation gives CASSQEGAGKLQETQYF.